This section outlines one TCR beta chain sequence together with its context. Its antigen is not known. Germline CDR1 LGHNA, CDR2 YNFKEQ. The CDR3 length is 16 residues. V trimming: 2 bases; J trimming: 3 bases; junction bases outside the gene matches: 8. This sample stems from a study of monozygotic twins with cystic fibrosis. Method: immunoSEQ multiplex PCR; TCRdb's copy keeps in-frame clones and lacks some. The sample holds 20,000 to 30,000 clones, 90% seen once. Study-level findings and limits: In 13 of 16 pairs, V gene usage was closest to the co-twin's. Monozygotic CF twins shared more identical nucleotide clonotypes than unrelated patients. In this small cohort, shared CDR3 numbers showed no association with age, concordance or disease severity.

V usage is TRBV4-2 and J usage is TRBJ2-3, with 7 bases fitting TRBD1. The TCR originated in a girl aged 2-9 years with cystic fibrosis. Sequenced: blood. CDR3 sequence (DNA): TGTGCCAGCAGCCAACAGACAGGGACCAGGACAGATACGCAGTATTTT. It translates to CASSQQTGTRTDTQYF.